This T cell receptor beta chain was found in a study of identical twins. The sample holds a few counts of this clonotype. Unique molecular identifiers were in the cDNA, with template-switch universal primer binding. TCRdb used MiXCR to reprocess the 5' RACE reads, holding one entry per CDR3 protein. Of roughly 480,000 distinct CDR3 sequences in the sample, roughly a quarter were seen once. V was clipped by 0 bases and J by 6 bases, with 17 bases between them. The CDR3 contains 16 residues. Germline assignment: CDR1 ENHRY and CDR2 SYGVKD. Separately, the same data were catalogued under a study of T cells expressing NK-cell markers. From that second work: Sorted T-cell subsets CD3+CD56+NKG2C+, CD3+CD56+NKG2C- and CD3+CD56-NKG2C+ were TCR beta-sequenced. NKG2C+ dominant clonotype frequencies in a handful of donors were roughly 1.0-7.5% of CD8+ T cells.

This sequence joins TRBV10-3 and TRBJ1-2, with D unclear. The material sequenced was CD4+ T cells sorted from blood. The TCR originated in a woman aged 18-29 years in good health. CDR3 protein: CAISESAKGAVDGYTF. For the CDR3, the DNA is TGTGCCATCAGTGAGTCGGCAAAGGGAGCAGTTGATGGCTACACCTTC.